Listed below are T cell receptor beta chains from one sample, sequenced in a study of blood T cell repertoires in COVID-19. The data were produced by immunoSEQ multiplex PCR, yet TCRdb's version contains in-frame clones alone and is incomplete. The sample holds about 40,000 clones, around 90% seen once. Sequences were obtained from peripheral blood. These receptors all come from a woman in her seventies with acute or convalescent COVID-19. Each CDR3 is given with its conserved first and last residue. Each record gives: J gene, clone size, V gene, D gene, CDR3 DNA, CDR3 protein. The D gene is left open where the match is weak. Clone sizes are given selectively: once, few, many, or a class where the clone is expanded.

TRBJ2-5,.,TRBV15,TRBD1,TGTGCCACCAGCAGCCCGGGACAGAGCCTCGAGACCCAGTACTTC,CATSSPGQSLETQYF
TRBJ1-1,.,TRBV28,.,TGTGCCAGCAGTTACAGGGTCGGTATCACTGAAGCTTTCTTT,CASSYRVGITEAFF
TRBJ1-1,.,TRBV19,.,TGTGCCAGTAGTCCCTCGACAAGCGGGGAAGCTTTCTTT,CASSPSTSGEAFF
TRBJ1-1,.,TRBV7-9,.,TGTGCCAGCAGCGTAAGAGCTGAAGCTTTCTTT,CASSVRAEAFF
TRBJ1-2,few,TRBV15,.,TGTGCCACCAGCAGAGAAACAGGGTGGCAATTTGGCTACACCTTC,CATSRETGWQFGYTF
TRBJ2-1,.,TRBV7-2,.,TGTGCCAGCAGCTGGGGGCGTTTAAGTTTCTTC,CASSWGRLSFF
TRBJ1-1,.,TRBV5-1,.,TGCGCCAGCAACACGGCGGGGCCGAACACTGAAGCTTTCTTT,CASNTAGPNTEAFF
TRBJ1-1,.,TRBV5-1,.,TGCGCCAGCAGCACCCAAACAGGGAGCACTGAAGCTTTCTTT,CASSTQTGSTEAFF
TRBJ1-4,.,TRBV20-1,.,TGCAGTGCTAGTAAAAGGGGCGGGCGATATCAGCTCGGGGGTGAAAAACTGTTTTTT,CSASKRGGRYQLGGEKLFF
TRBJ2-1,.,TRBV9,TRBD2,TGTGCCAGCAGCGTCGGGGGAGGGCCGTCTTTTGAGCAGTTCTTC,CASSVGGGPSFEQFF
TRBJ1-2,.,TRBV2,.,TGTGCCAGCATTTTAAAGCGGGACACCTATGGCTACACCTTC,CASILKRDTYGYTF
TRBJ1-2,.,TRBV7-9,TRBD1,TGTGCCAGCAGCACACGGACAGGGGTTGATGGCTACACCTTC,CASSTRTGVDGYTF
TRBJ1-5,.,TRBV10-3,.,TGTGCCATCAGGGAAACGGGGAAGAATCAGCCCCAGCATTTT,CAIRETGKNQPQHF